This entry lists 25 T cell receptor beta chains sequenced from one sample in a study of early T cells in non-severe SARS-CoV-2 infection. TCRdb re-called the 5' RACE reads with MiXCR, one entry per CDR3 protein. The table includes about 64,000 distinct CDR3 sequences, over 9% detected once. The sample consisted of whole blood, taken at baseline. These TCRs come from an adult who was a healthcare worker with PCR-confirmed SARS-CoV-2 infection or an uninfected control (not recorded which).

This clonotype has only a few counts. The rearrangement joins TRBV12-3 or TRBV12-4 to TRBJ1-2; possible D gene TRBD1, 5 bases. The CDR3 sequence is 14 residues long. Trimming took 7 bases from V and 4 from J, leaving 16 bases between them. The CDR3 sequence is CASTIGGAPYGYTF. CDR3 sequence (DNA): TGTGCCAGCACCATAGGTGGGGCCCCCTATGGCTACACCTTC.

The chain employs TRBV20-1 and TRBJ2-5; 8 bases align to TRBD2. V was clipped by 0 bases and J by 1 base; unmatched bases: 4. Germline CDR1 is DFQATT and CDR2 is SNEGSKA (reference sequence). CDR3 length: 15 amino acids. The CDR3 bases are TGCAGTGCTAGAGACCCCGCGGGGGGCCAAGAGACCCAGTACTTC. Protein product: CSARDPAGGQETQYF.

This rearrangement joins TRBV20-1 to TRBJ2-7; TRBD2 is a possible D gene (5 bases). Germline assignment: CDR1 DFQATT and CDR2 SNEGSKA (reference sequence). This CDR3 spans 13 amino acids. V lost 6 bases, J lost 2 bases, and 14 bases lay in between. CDR3 residues: CSAAPPGTYEQYF. The CDR3 bases are TGCAGTGCCGCCCCCCCGGGAACCTACGAGCAGTACTTC.

In its sample, this clonotype was seen a few times. This chain connects TRBV15 to TRBJ2-5, with 7 bases aligning to TRBD2. CDR1 is LNHNV, CDR2 YYDKDF, per germline (reference sequence). The J segment lost 3 bases and the V segment lost 5 bases, leaving 3 bases of the junction unmatched. The CDR3 sequence is 13 residues long. CDR3: CATSGGGKETQYF. CDR3 in DNA: TGTGCCACCAGCGGGGGGGGTAAAGAGACCCAGTACTTC.

There are many counts of this clonotype. This chain joins TRBV20-1 and TRBJ2-5; D gene uncertain. The V end was cut by 6 bases, the J end by 5 bases, with 10 bases between. The CDR3 extends over 11 amino acids. The V gene's germline CDR1 is DFQATT and CDR2 SNEGSKA (reference sequence). CDR3 sequence (DNA): TGCAGTGCCAAGCTTGGGGAGACCCAGTACTTC. Its translation: CSAKLGETQYF.

V gene TRBV27 combines with J gene TRBJ2-5; 7 nucleotides match TRBD1. The CDR3 runs to 14 residues. The V gene's germline CDR1 is MNHEY and CDR2 SMNVEV (reference sequence). V was clipped by 6 bases and J by 2 bases; unmatched bases: 6. CDR3 sequence reads: CASSPSGQQETQYF. The CDR3 DNA sequence: TGTGCCAGCAGCCCCTCGGGACAGCAAGAGACCCAGTACTTC.

The J gene is TRBJ2-7, the V gene TRBV11-2; either TRBD1 or TRBD2 may supply D (5 bases each). CDR3 length: 16 residues. V was clipped by 1 base and J by 3 bases, with 16 bases between them. CDR1 and CDR2 from the germline V gene are SGHAT and FQNNGV. The chain's CDR3 is CASSLAPGRPIYEQYF. The CDR3, as DNA: TGTGCCAGCAGCTTAGCGCCGGGGCGCCCAATCTACGAGCAGTACTTC.

This clonotype was seen repeatedly, ten times or more. The gene calls are TRBV7-9 and TRBJ2-1, with TRBD2 identical over 8 bases. Germline loops: CDR1 SEHNR, CDR2 FQNEAQ (reference sequence). V trimming: 1 base; J trimming: 4 bases; junction bases outside the gene matches: 3. The CDR3 covers 15 residues. CDR3 DNA sequence: TGTGCCAGCAGCTTAGGAGCGGGGGATTACAATGAGCAGTTCTTC. Protein sequence: CASSLGAGDYNEQFF.

Comments on this clonotype: The junction departs from germline at one end; a sequencing error may be responsible. The V call is TRBV3-1, the J call TRBJ2-3; no clear D gene. Germline CDR1 is LGHDT and CDR2 is YNNKEL (reference sequence). The CDR3 has 15 residues. DNA for the CDR3: TGTGCCAGCAGCCCGAAATCTGCTACGACTCAACTTGGCGAATGG. This encodes CASSPKSATTQLGEW.

This clonotype has only a few counts. The chain carries TRBV3-1 and TRBJ2-3; perhaps TRBD1 as D (6 bases). Trimming removed 2 bases at V and 0 bases at J, with 9 bases between. CDR1 is LGHDT, CDR2 YNNKEL, per germline (reference sequence). The CDR3 runs to 15 residues. CDR3: CASSQFRGSTDTQYF. The CDR3 nucleotides are TGTGCCAGCAGCCAATTCAGGGGTAGCACAGATACGCAGTATTTT.

This clonotype has a handful of counts. The chain recombines TRBV20-1 with TRBJ2-3; TRBD2 agrees at 10 bases. CDR1 and CDR2 (germline): DFQATT, SNEGSKA (reference sequence). CDR3 length: 18 amino acids. V shed 5 bases and J 1 base; nucleotides not matched to a gene: 15. The CDR3 here is CSAVELAGLGGGTDTQYF. CDR3 in DNA: TGCAGTGCTGTGGAACTAGCGGGGCTTGGAGGGGGCACAGATACGCAGTATTTT.

This clonotype has more than one count but fewer than ten. The CDR3 spells CASSLRGPNTGELFF. CDR3 coding DNA: TGTGCCAGCAGTCTCCGGGGCCCCAACACCGGGGAGCTGTTTTTT. The rearrangement links TRBV12-3 or TRBV12-4 to TRBJ2-2; D is perhaps TRBD1 or TRBD2 (5 bases each). Trimming pared 5 bases from V and 2 bases from J, leaving 12 bases between. The CDR3 has 15 residues.

This chain joins TRBV19 and TRBJ1-6; unclear D gene. Trimming took off 7 bases at V and 6 bases at J, with 13 bases between the two ends. The CDR3 is 14 amino acids. Germline V gives CDR1 LNHDA, CDR2 SQIVND (reference sequence). The CDR3 region is CASTVRAPNSPLHF. The CDR3 bases are TGTGCCAGTACCGTAAGAGCACCTAATTCACCCCTCCACTTT.

The chain is built from TRBV18 and TRBJ1-5, with a weak D call TRBD1 (5 bases). This CDR3 has 14 residues. V was clipped by 4 bases and J by 7 bases, with 14 bases between them. Germline V gene lookup returns CDR1 KGHSH and CDR2 LQKENI. The CDR3 coding sequence is TGTGCCAGCTCACGAGGCCAGGGAGGCCAGCCCCAGCATTTT. This sequence encodes CASSRGQGGQPQHF.

There are a few counts of this clonotype. The chain couples TRBV2 to TRBJ2-7; perhaps TRBD1 as D (5 bases). Germline values: CDR1 SNHLY, CDR2 FYNNEI. The CDR3 length is 13 residues. V was pared by 6 bases and J by 3 bases, with 12 bases between. In nucleotides, the CDR3 is TGTGCCAGCAGGAATAACAGGCACTACGAGCAGTACTTC. It translates to CASRNNRHYEQYF.

The V call is TRBV28, the J call TRBJ1-1; unclear D gene. CDR1 is MDHEN and CDR2 is SYDVKM in the germline V gene. The V and J ends lost 8 bases and 4 bases respectively, with 26 bases between them. The CDR3 is made up of 17 amino acids. This chain's CDR3 is CASRDFIPGKRLTEAFF. The CDR3, as DNA: TGTGCCAGCCGAGATTTCATTCCGGGGAAACGACTCACTGAAGCTTTCTTT.

The gene calls are TRBV18 and TRBJ2-3; possibly TRBD2 for D (6 bases). Germline V gene lookup returns CDR1 KGHSH and CDR2 LQKENI. V was shortened by 1 base and J by 2 bases, with 10 bases between the two germline ends. There are 15 residues in the CDR3. CDR3 in amino acids: CASSPLGGATDTQYF. The CDR3, as DNA: TGTGCCAGCTCACCACTCGGGGGTGCCACAGATACGCAGTATTTT.

The V and J genes are TRBV14 and TRBJ2-3; possibly TRBD2 for D (6 bases). This CDR3 region has 16 residues. With 0 bases removed from V and 0 bases from J, the gap between germline ends came to 10 bases. From germline, CDR1 is SGHDN and CDR2 FVKESK. The CDR3: CASSQERGVSTDTQYF. CDR3 DNA: TGTGCCAGCAGCCAAGAACGCGGGGTTAGCACAGATACGCAGTATTTT.

This clonotype appeared a few times. V usage is TRBV6-2 or TRBV6-3 and J usage is TRBJ2-1; no firm D call. V shed 0 bases and J shed 12 bases, with 9 bases lying between them. The germline gives CDR1 MNHEY, CDR2 SVGEGT. This CDR3 region has 12 residues. The chain's CDR3 is CASSYSGDGQFF. CDR3 nucleotides: TGTGCCAGCAGTTACTCTGGAGACGGGCAGTTCTTC.

The sample holds a few counts of this clonotype. This sequence joins TRBV20-1 and TRBJ2-7; D is uncertain. The germline V gene encodes CDR1 DFQATT and CDR2 SNEGSKA (reference sequence). CDR3 length equals 13 residues. V lost 5 bases and J 2 bases, leaving 13 bases between the germline ends. The CDR3 DNA reads as TGCAGTGCTCGACGGATCTCGGCCTACGAGCAGTACTTC. It yields the protein CSARRISAYEQYF.

The V call is TRBV12-3 or TRBV12-4, the J call TRBJ2-5; unclear D gene. This CDR3 has 15 amino acids. The V end was cut by 3 bases, the J end by 1 base, with 12 bases between. CDR3 DNA sequence: TGTGCCAGCAGTTTCTACACGAGAACCCAAGAGACCCAGTACTTC. Translating it yields CASSFYTRTQETQYF.

This chain links TRBV5-1 with TRBJ2-1; perhaps TRBD1 as D (6 bases). V was pared by 1 base and J by 13 bases, with 21 bases between. CDR1 SGHRS and CDR2 YFSETQ come from the germline V gene. There are 15 residues in the CDR3. This CDR3 is CASSLYGADSGVQFF. The CDR3 bases are TGCGCCAGCAGCTTGTATGGGGCGGACTCAGGGGTCCAGTTCTTC.

The sample holds a few counts of this clonotype. This chain connects TRBV11-2 to TRBJ1-6; no reliable D call. There are 14 residues in the CDR3. Germline CDR1 reads SGHAT; CDR2 reads FQNNGV. Trimming removed 0 bases from V and 2 bases from J, with 2 bases in between. CDR3 nucleotide sequence: TGTGCCAGCAGCTTAGACGCCTATAATTCACCCCTCCACTTT. Its translation is CASSLDAYNSPLHF.

The V and J genes are TRBV19 and TRBJ1-6; TRBD1 is a possible D gene (6 bases). The CDR3 contains 12 residues. CDR1 LNHDA and CDR2 SQIVND come from the germline V gene (reference sequence). The germline V and J ends were trimmed by 3 bases and 14 bases, with 11 bases remaining between them. CDR3 amino acids: CASSISGGSLHF. The CDR3 DNA sequence: TGTGCCAGTAGTATTTCGGGGGGCTCCCTCCACTTT. The entire variable domain, with the rest obtained from reference TRBV19 and TRBJ1-6, is as follows: DGGITQSPKYLFRKEGQNVTLSCEQNLNHDAMYWYRQDPGQGLRLIYYSQIVNDFQKGDIAEGYSVSREKKESFPLTVTSAQKNPTAFYLCASSISGGSLHFGNGTRLTVT.

The chain has TRBV30 and TRBJ1-1; 9 bases are a match to TRBD1. Looked up from germline, CDR1 is GTSNPN and CDR2 is SVGIG (reference sequence). V dropped 6 bases and J dropped 1; count of bases not matched to a gene: 3. The CDR3 runs 13 residues. The CDR3 spells CACPDRGNTEAFF. In nucleotides, the CDR3 is TGTGCCTGCCCGGACAGGGGGAACACTGAAGCTTTCTTT.